The source of this T cell receptor beta chain is a study of cytomegalovirus exposure and HLA in healthy donors. TCRdb's copy holds only in-frame clones and misses some; the assay was immunoSEQ multiplex PCR. The sample holds under 200,000 clones; approximately 96% are singletons and the top ten take approximately 0.82%. CDR1 SGHVS and CDR2 FQNEAQ come from the germline V gene. CDR3 length: 17 amino acids. Trimming cost V 2 bases and J 0 bases, with 15 bases left between them. The rearrangement links TRBV7-8 to TRBJ2-3; no reliable D call. This TCR was recovered from a young woman in good health and CMV-seronegative. Sequencing was done on a sample of PBMCs. The CDR3 region has the DNA TGTGCCAGCAGCTTATATGTTTTAGGAGACAGCACAGATACGCAGTATTTT. Its protein product is CASSLYVLGDSTDTQYF.